A selection of T cell receptor beta chains follows, all from one sample in a study of identical twins. Via MiXCR, TCRdb re-called the 5' RACE reads, giving one row per CDR3 protein. The profile covers under 450,000 distinct CDR3 sequences, with around a sixth appearing a single time and 12% taken by the ten largest. Sequencing was carried out using naive T cells sorted from blood. The source of these receptors is a man aged 50-60 years in good health. Each CDR3 is given with its conserved first and last residue. The order of the fields is J gene, clone size, D gene, V gene, CDR3 DNA, CDR3 protein. The D gene is left open where the match is weak. Size values are once, few and many counts, or a class for expanded clones, and some rows have none.

j_call: TRBJ2-7
clone_size: few
d_call: -
v_call: TRBV12-3/TRBV12-4
cdr3_nt: TGTGCCAGCAGTAGCTCCAGCTCCTACGAGCAGTACTTC
cdr3_aa: CASSSSSSYEQYF

j_call: TRBJ2-1
clone_size: many
d_call: TRBD1
v_call: TRBV5-1
cdr3_nt: TGCGCCAGCAGCTTGACCGGACAGGGGGCGTACAATGAGCAGTTCTTC
cdr3_aa: CASSLTGQGAYNEQFF

j_call: TRBJ2-3
clone_size: -
d_call: -
v_call: TRBV5-1
cdr3_nt: TGCGCCAGCAGTACGAAGGGCGGTGCATCGGGGGCTACGCAGTATTTT
cdr3_aa: CASSTKGGASGATQYF

j_call: TRBJ2-7
clone_size: many
d_call: TRBD1
v_call: TRBV7-9
cdr3_nt: TGTGCCAGCAGCTTATATGCCACAACAGGGGACGAGCAGTACTTC
cdr3_aa: CASSLYATTGDEQYF

j_call: TRBJ2-1
clone_size: -
d_call: TRBD2
v_call: TRBV20-1
cdr3_nt: TGCAGTGCTCAGGAGCTAGCGGGAGGATACTACAAGGGTGAGCAGTTCTTC
cdr3_aa: CSAQELAGGYYKGEQFF

j_call: TRBJ2-1
clone_size: many
d_call: TRBD2
v_call: TRBV29-1
cdr3_nt: TGCAGCGTTGAAGTAACTAGCGGTATCCTACTCAATGAGCAGTTCTTC
cdr3_aa: CSVEVTSGILLNEQFF

j_call: TRBJ1-2
clone_size: few
d_call: TRBD1
v_call: TRBV6-5
cdr3_nt: TGTGCCAGCAGTTACCCGGGACAGGATTTATTTGGCTACACCTTC
cdr3_aa: CASSYPGQDLFGYTF

j_call: TRBJ2-1
clone_size: -
d_call: TRBD2
v_call: TRBV27
cdr3_nt: TGTGCCAGCAGTTTATTGGCTAGCGGGACAATGAAGCAGTTCTTC
cdr3_aa: CASSLLASGTMKQFF

j_call: TRBJ2-7
clone_size: few
d_call: -
v_call: TRBV11-1
cdr3_nt: TGTGCCAGCAGCTCTACGGCCCGGGAGCAGTACTTC
cdr3_aa: CASSSTAREQYF

j_call: TRBJ2-7
clone_size: -
d_call: -
v_call: TRBV2
cdr3_nt: TGTGCCAGCAGTGAAAGGGTTTCCACCTACGAGCAGTACTTC
cdr3_aa: CASSERVSTYEQYF

j_call: TRBJ2-5
clone_size: few
d_call: -
v_call: TRBV7-8
cdr3_nt: TGTGCCAGCAGCCCGCGACCCATAGAGGAGACCCAGTACTTC
cdr3_aa: CASSPRPIEETQYF

j_call: TRBJ2-5
clone_size: -
d_call: TRBD2
v_call: TRBV28
cdr3_nt: TGTGCCAGCAGTCCGCATCGGGAGGGCCCTCCCCAAGAGACCCAGTACTTC
cdr3_aa: CASSPHREGPPQETQYF

j_call: TRBJ2-2
clone_size: -
d_call: -
v_call: TRBV2
cdr3_nt: TGTGCCAGCTCGGGGACACTTAACACCGGGGAGCTGTTTTTT
cdr3_aa: CASSGTLNTGELFF

j_call: TRBJ1-1
clone_size: -
d_call: -
v_call: TRBV2
cdr3_nt: TGTGCCAGCAGTGAAGCGCTTCGGGGGGCAAAGAACACTGAAGCTTTCTTT
cdr3_aa: CASSEALRGAKNTEAFF

j_call: TRBJ2-3
clone_size: once
d_call: -
v_call: TRBV7-9
cdr3_nt: TGTGCCAGCAGCTTAACCAGGGCCGAGACAGATACGCAGTATTTT
cdr3_aa: CASSLTRAETDTQYF

j_call: TRBJ1-1
clone_size: -
d_call: -
v_call: TRBV4-3
cdr3_nt: TGCGCCAGCAGCCAAGATCCCCAGGGTTATGGCACTGAAGCTTTCTTT
cdr3_aa: CASSQDPQGYGTEAFF

j_call: TRBJ2-3
clone_size: many
d_call: -
v_call: TRBV9
cdr3_nt: TGTGCCAGCAGGAAAGGCAGTAAGGGCACAGATACGCAGTATTTT
cdr3_aa: CASRKGSKGTDTQYF

j_call: TRBJ1-1
clone_size: -
d_call: -
v_call: TRBV2
cdr3_nt: TGTGCCAGCAGGGCCGGAGGGTATACTGAAGCTTTCTTT
cdr3_aa: CASRAGGYTEAFF

j_call: TRBJ2-3
clone_size: -
d_call: -
v_call: TRBV12-3/TRBV12-4
cdr3_nt: TGTGCCAGCACCCCCGCGGTGACAGATACGCAGTATTTT
cdr3_aa: CASTPAVTDTQYF

j_call: TRBJ2-1
clone_size: -
d_call: -
v_call: TRBV30
cdr3_nt: TGTGCCTGGAACCAAGTGAGGGGTAGAGGTGGGCAGTTCTTC
cdr3_aa: CAWNQVRGRGGQFF

j_call: TRBJ1-1
clone_size: -
d_call: -
v_call: TRBV20-1
cdr3_nt: TGCAGTGCCAAGGACAGAATCATGAACACTGAAGCTTTCTTT
cdr3_aa: CSAKDRIMNTEAFF

j_call: TRBJ2-7
clone_size: -
d_call: TRBD1
v_call: TRBV4-2
cdr3_nt: TGTGCCAGCAGCCCCCGGGACAGTAACTACGAGCAGTACTTC
cdr3_aa: CASSPRDSNYEQYF

j_call: TRBJ2-5
clone_size: -
d_call: TRBD2
v_call: TRBV28
cdr3_nt: TGTGCCAGCAGTTTCCTACTAGCGGGGACCCAAGAGACCCAGTACTTC
cdr3_aa: CASSFLLAGTQETQYF

j_call: TRBJ2-2
clone_size: many
d_call: -
v_call: TRBV5-1
cdr3_nt: TGCGCCAGCAGCTCTGAGGGAGATGCCGGGGAGCTGTTTTTT
cdr3_aa: CASSSEGDAGELFF

j_call: TRBJ2-3
clone_size: -
d_call: -
v_call: TRBV25-1
cdr3_nt: TGTGCCAGCAGTGGTGGCTTTAGCACAGATACGCAGTATTTT
cdr3_aa: CASSGGFSTDTQYF

j_call: TRBJ2-7
clone_size: few
d_call: TRBD2
v_call: TRBV6-1
cdr3_nt: TGTGCCAGCAGTCGGGGGGGAAGCTCCTACGAGCAGTACTTC
cdr3_aa: CASSRGGSSYEQYF

j_call: TRBJ2-1
clone_size: many
d_call: -
v_call: TRBV7-9
cdr3_nt: TGTGCCAGCAGCTTGGTAGCGGAGGAGCAGTTCTTC
cdr3_aa: CASSLVAEEQFF

j_call: TRBJ2-1
clone_size: few
d_call: TRBD1
v_call: TRBV19
cdr3_nt: TGTGCCAGTAGCTACAGGGACAGTATAAATGAGCAGTTCTTC
cdr3_aa: CASSYRDSINEQFF

j_call: TRBJ2-7
clone_size: few
d_call: TRBD2
v_call: TRBV7-9
cdr3_nt: TGTGCCAGCAGCCTGCCGGGACTAGCGGGCTACGAGCAGTACTTC
cdr3_aa: CASSLPGLAGYEQYF

j_call: TRBJ1-1
clone_size: -
d_call: TRBD1
v_call: TRBV6-5
cdr3_nt: TGTGCCAGCAGTTCCTGGACAGGTTTCATGAACACTGAAGCTTTCTTT
cdr3_aa: CASSSWTGFMNTEAFF

j_call: TRBJ2-1
clone_size: many
d_call: -
v_call: TRBV20-1
cdr3_nt: TGCAGTGCTAGAGATGTGAGGCTCTCCTACAATGAGCAGTTCTTC
cdr3_aa: CSARDVRLSYNEQFF

j_call: TRBJ1-1
clone_size: few
d_call: -
v_call: TRBV5-1
cdr3_nt: TGCGCCAGCAGCTCAGGGACAAGATTAGAAGCTTTCTTT
cdr3_aa: CASSSGTRLEAFF

j_call: TRBJ2-3
clone_size: few
d_call: TRBD2
v_call: TRBV9
cdr3_nt: TGTGCCAGCAGCGTTCTAGCGGGGGGGCCCCATGGCACAGATACGCAGTATTTT
cdr3_aa: CASSVLAGGPHGTDTQYF

j_call: TRBJ2-1
clone_size: -
d_call: -
v_call: TRBV12-3/TRBV12-4
cdr3_nt: TGTGCCAGCAGTTTAGGGAACCGGGAGTTCTTC
cdr3_aa: CASSLGNREFF

j_call: TRBJ2-2
clone_size: -
d_call: TRBD2
v_call: TRBV5-5
cdr3_nt: TGTGCCAGCAGCAGATATAGCGGGAGGGCCGGGGAGCTGTTTTTT
cdr3_aa: CASSRYSGRAGELFF

j_call: TRBJ1-4
clone_size: -
d_call: -
v_call: TRBV7-4
cdr3_nt: TGTGCCAGCGCAACTAATGAAAAACTGTTTTTT
cdr3_aa: CASATNEKLFF

j_call: TRBJ2-1
clone_size: few
d_call: TRBD1
v_call: TRBV11-1
cdr3_nt: TGTGCCAGCAGCTTACCCGTGGAGCCCGGGACAGGGCCGTCTTGGGAGCAGTTCTTC
cdr3_aa: CASSLPVEPGTGPSWEQFF